One and the same sample provided the 20 T cell receptor beta chains below, sequenced in a study of shared clonotypes between healthy human individuals. Naive CD8 cells, CD45RO-negative and positively selected for CCR7, excluded terminally differentiated effector memory CD45RA+ cells. Assay: immunoSEQ multiplex PCR; the TCRdb copy retains only in-frame clones and omits some. The sample lists approximately 590,000 clones, just under 97% occurring once. Sequenced material: naive CD8+ T cells sorted from blood. Source of these receptors: a woman under 40 in good health.

The chain uses TRBV29-1 and TRBJ2-3; TRBD2 is a possible D gene (8 bases). V dropped 7 bases and J dropped 4 bases, with 18 bases sitting between them. This CDR3 has 14 amino acids. CDR1 and CDR2 (germline): SQVTM, ANQGSEA. CDR3 loop: CSGPGLGGADTQYF. The CDR3 nucleotides are TGCAGCGGCCCGGGACTAGGGGGCGCAGATACGCAGTATTTT.

CDR3 residues: CASSGQGRLWKTEAFF. The CDR3 bases are TGTGCCAGCAGTGGACAGGGGAGGTTATGGAAGACTGAAGCTTTCTTT. The rearrangement uses TRBV27 and TRBJ1-1; 9 bases map to TRBD1. Germline lookup yields CDR1 MNHEY and CDR2 SMNVEV (reference sequence). The CDR3 is made up of 16 amino acids. V trimming: 5 bases; J trimming: 5 bases; junction bases outside the gene matches: 12.

This clone has only one observation. V is TRBV9 and J is TRBJ2-2; TRBD1 agrees at 7 bases. Germline CDR1 SGDLS, CDR2 YYNGEE. This CDR3 has 15 residues. The junction had 9 bases not matched to a gene; V was cut back by 4 bases and J by 6 bases. The CDR3 DNA reads as TGTGCCAGCAGCCAGGGTTGGCAGGGGGCCGGGGAGCTGTTTTTT. It encodes CASSQGWQGAGELFF.

The chain joins TRBV5-1 to TRBJ2-3; TRBD2 matches at 7 bases. The CDR3 length is 16 residues. With 0 bases clipped from V and 2 bases from J, the junction kept 6 bases outside the gene matches. Germline V gene data show CDR1 as SGHRS and CDR2 as YFSETQ. In DNA, the CDR3 is TGCGCCAGCAGCTTGGCGGCACTAGCGAACACAGATACGCAGTATTTT. It is translated as CASSLAALANTDTQYF.

The chain joins TRBV6-5 to TRBJ2-7; D unresolved. Germline-derived CDR1 and CDR2 are MNHEY and SVGAGI. Trimming cost V 6 bases and J 0 bases, with 12 bases left between them. The CDR3 consists of 14 residues. The CDR3 nucleotides are TGTGCCAGCAGCCCCACCTGGAACTCCTACGAGCAGTACTTC. It specifies CASSPTWNSYEQYF.

As regards this clone: Other DNA sequences of this sample code for an identical CDR3. The chain combines TRBV4-1 with TRBJ2-1; 12 bases are shared with TRBD2. This CDR3 has 16 amino acids. Trimming took 2 bases from V and 7 from J; bases not matched to a gene: 6. Germline assignment: CDR1 MGHRA and CDR2 YSYEKL. Here the CDR3 reads CASSQPTSGRGNEQFF. In DNA, the CDR3 is TGCGCCAGCAGCCAACCGACTAGCGGGAGAGGGAATGAGCAGTTCTTC.

The chain has TRBV28 and TRBJ2-7; D may be TRBD1 or TRBD2 (7 bases each). The V and J ends lost 6 bases and 3 bases respectively, with 24 bases between them. There are 17 residues in the CDR3. The germline V gene has CDR1 MDHEN and CDR2 SYDVKM. CDR3 in amino acids: CASRRSTPTGRGYEQYF. For the CDR3, the DNA is TGTGCCAGCAGACGATCTACCCCGACAGGGAGGGGCTACGAGCAGTACTTC.

This clone was counted once. V gene TRBV5-6 combines with J gene TRBJ1-5, with D unresolved. This CDR3 comprises 14 residues. V was clipped by 4 bases and J by 0 bases, with 8 bases between them. Germline V gives CDR1 SGHDT, CDR2 YYEEEE. CDR3 sequence (DNA): TGTGCCAGCAGCGCGTGGCATAGCAATCAGCCCCAGCATTTT. The encoded protein is CASSAWHSNQPQHF.

The V call is TRBV2, the J call TRBJ1-4; TRBD1 matches at 9 bases. The V and J ends lost 8 bases and 8 bases, in that order; junction bases with no gene match: 9. Per germline, CDR1 SNHLY and CDR2 FYNNEI. This CDR3 region has 14 residues. CDR3 sequence: CASGTGGLREKLFF. The CDR3 nucleotides read TGTGCCAGCGGTACAGGGGGCCTTAGAGAAAAACTGTTTTTT.

The CDR3 here is CASSQEKEETQYF. For the CDR3, the DNA is TGTGCCAGCAGCCAGGAGAAGGAAGAGACCCAGTACTTC. The J gene is TRBJ2-5, the V gene TRBV5-4; no firm D call. Per the germline V gene, CDR1 is SGHNT and CDR2 is YYREEE (reference sequence). V lost 4 bases and J lost 3, with 10 bases in between. CDR3 length: 13 residues.

V gene TRBV7-9 combines with J gene TRBJ2-1; perhaps TRBD2 as D (6 bases). CDR3 length equals 16 residues. V gave up 5 bases and J gave up 4 bases, with 18 bases separating them. Germline CDR1 reads SEHNR; CDR2 reads FQNEAQ (reference sequence). CDR3: CASSHLLGGKYNEQFF. In DNA, the CDR3 is TGTGCCAGCAGCCATTTACTTGGCGGGAAGTACAATGAGCAGTTCTTC.

Comment on this clone: The sample has other DNA sequences that encode this CDR3 too. This chain links TRBV5-6 with TRBJ2-7; TRBD2 matches 8 bases. V lost 4 bases, J lost 3 bases, and 6 bases stayed unmatched. CDR3 size: 14 residues. Per the germline V gene, CDR1 is SGHDT and CDR2 is YYEEEE. The CDR3 is CASSGSGLVYEQYF. DNA for the CDR3: TGTGCCAGCAGCGGCTCGGGACTAGTCTACGAGCAGTACTTC.

This clone showed up just once. J is TRBJ1-2 and V is TRBV7-9; 8 nucleotides agree with TRBD1. V was clipped by 1 base and J by 0 bases; unmatched bases: 4. Germline assignment: CDR1 SEHNR and CDR2 FQNEAQ (reference sequence). The CDR3 has 16 amino acids. In DNA, the CDR3 is TGTGCCAGCAGCTTAGGACAGGGGAGACCTAACTATGGCTACACCTTC. Translation: CASSLGQGRPNYGYTF.

Points on this clone: Within the sample, other DNA sequences also encode this same CDR3. V gene TRBV5-1 combines with J gene TRBJ2-7; D is unresolved. The CDR3 runs to 14 residues. Germline V gives CDR1 SGHRS, CDR2 YFSETQ. With 0 bases removed from V and 0 bases from J, the gap between germline ends came to 7 bases. The CDR3 coding sequence is TGCGCCAGCAGCTTGGGAGTAAACTCCTACGAGCAGTACTTC. This sequence encodes CASSLGVNSYEQYF.

This rearrangement joins TRBV27 to TRBJ2-3, with D unclear. The germline CDR1 and CDR2 sequences are MNHEY and SMNVEV (reference sequence). The CDR3 has 14 amino acids. V was shortened by 6 bases and J by 1 base, with 11 bases between the two germline ends. Here the CDR3 reads CASREFPGTDTQYF. The CDR3 DNA sequence: TGTGCCAGCAGGGAATTTCCCGGCACAGATACGCAGTATTTT.

The DNA for the CDR3 is TGTGCCAGCAGCTTGCCGCCGTGGCGGGAGGGCCACAATGAGCAGTTCTTC. Amino acids: CASSLPPWREGHNEQFF. V and J are TRBV11-2 and TRBJ2-1; TRBD2 agrees at 9 bases. The CDR3 is 17 amino acids. V trimming: 3 bases; J trimming: 5 bases; junction bases outside the gene matches: 11. The germline V gene has CDR1 SGHAT and CDR2 FQNNGV.

This rearrangement joins TRBV7-9 to TRBJ1-3, with D maybe TRBD1 (5 bases). This CDR3 contains 16 residues. Germline assignment: CDR1 SEHNR and CDR2 FQNEAQ (reference sequence). With 2 bases removed from V and 0 bases from J, the gap between germline ends came to 11 bases. The CDR3 loop reads CASSLSTDNSGNTIYF. CDR3 bases: TGTGCCAGCAGCTTATCGACAGATAACTCTGGAAACACCATATATTTT.

In DNA form, the CDR3 reads TGCAGCGTTGATGGGGAAGGGATAGGGAATGAGCAGTTCTTC. It encodes CSVDGEGIGNEQFF. The genes are TRBV29-1 and TRBJ2-1; D ambiguous. The CDR3 consists of 14 residues. Trimming removed 3 bases from V and 7 bases from J, with 16 bases in between. Germline assignment: CDR1 SQVTM and CDR2 ANQGSEA.

Notes on this clone: The same CDR3 can be traced to other DNA sequences in this sample. This rearrangement joins TRBV27 to TRBJ1-1; 9 bases match TRBD1. CDR1 MNHEY and CDR2 SMNVEV come from the germline V gene (reference sequence). V gave up 5 bases and J gave up 4 bases; unmatched junction bases: 5. The CDR3 has 14 residues. The CDR3 is CASSIRQGGTEAFF. CDR3 in DNA: TGTGCCAGCAGTATCAGACAGGGGGGCACTGAAGCTTTCTTT.

The genes are TRBV5-1 and TRBJ2-3, with 8 positions matching TRBD2. CDR1 is SGHRS and CDR2 is YFSETQ in the germline V gene. V lost 3 bases and J lost 0; bases outside the gene matches: 6. There are 16 residues in the CDR3. CDR3 amino acids: CASSYLLAGSTDTQYF. The DNA of the CDR3 is TGCGCCAGCAGCTACTTGCTAGCGGGCAGCACAGATACGCAGTATTTT.